These T cell receptor beta chains were read from a single sample in a study of shared clonotypes between healthy human individuals. Clones were read by immunoSEQ multiplex PCR, and TCRdb kept only the in-frame ones, dropping some. The repertoire holds roughly 2,500,000 clones, with 80% to 95% as singletons. The specimen was naive CD4+ T cells from PBMCs. These receptors all stem from a man aged 18 to 35 in good health. Some clones in this sample may be carry-over from other donors' samples. Each CDR3 is given with its conserved first and last residue. A D gene is named only where the DNA matches it firmly. Size tells how often a clone was seen (once, few, many) or the class of an expanded clone, and some rows leave it out.

few TRBJ2-7 NA 12 TRBV7-2 TGTGCCAGCAGCCCTTCCTCCTACGAGCAGTACTTC CASSPSSYEQYF
NA TRBJ1-5 NA 15 TRBV6-1 TGTGCCAGCAGTGAAGAAGTTTTTAGCAATCAGCCCCAGCATTTT CASSEEVFSNQPQHF
NA TRBJ1-1 NA 13 TRBV2 TGTGCCAGCAGTGAGTCCGGGAACACTGAAGCTTTCTTT CASSESGNTEAFF
NA TRBJ2-3 NA 12 TRBV7-2 TGTGCCAGCAGCTTAATCCGGGATACGCAGTATTTT CASSLIRDTQYF
NA TRBJ1-2 NA 14 TRBV19 TGTGCCAGTAGCTTAACGGGGCAAAACTATGGCTACACCTTC CASSLTGQNYGYTF
NA TRBJ1-2 TRBD1 15 TRBV28 TGTGCCAGCAGTATAACAGGGGGCAAGGAAAATGGCTACACCTTC CASSITGGKENGYTF
NA TRBJ2-7 NA 14 TRBV6-5 TGTGCCAGCAGTTACAGGGGTGACAGCTACGAGCAGTACTTC CASSYRGDSYEQYF
NA TRBJ1-4 NA 17 TRBV4-1 TGCGCCAGCAGCCAGGAAGGGGTTAAGGGGACTAATGAAAAACTGTTTTTT CASSQEGVKGTNEKLFF
NA TRBJ2-3 TRBD2 16 TRBV5-6 TGTGCCAGCAGTCTCAGGCGGGAGTTGGGCACAGATACGCAGTATTTT CASSLRRELGTDTQYF
NA TRBJ2-7 NA 14 TRBV6-5 TGTGCCAGCAGTTACTCCCCATTGTCCTACGAGCAGTACTTC CASSYSPLSYEQYF
NA TRBJ1-3 NA 15 TRBV18 TGTGCCAGCTCACCACCGAGGGGCTCTGGAAACACCATATATTTT CASSPPRGSGNTIYF
NA TRBJ1-5 TRBD1 17 TRBV28 TGTGCCAGCAGTTTGGGGGACAGCTCCTATAGCAATCAGCCCCAGCATTTT CASSLGDSSYSNQPQHF
NA TRBJ2-3 NA 13 TRBV7-7 TGTGCCAGCAGCCCCAGACTCGTGGGTACGCAGTATTTT CASSPRLVGTQYF
NA TRBJ2-7 NA 13 TRBV7-6 TGTGCCAGCAGCAACCGGGTAACCTACGAGCAGTACTTC CASSNRVTYEQYF
few TRBJ1-5 TRBD1 15 TRBV2 TGTGCCAGCAGTGAACGGGACAGGGGGCTTCAGCCCCAGCATTTT CASSERDRGLQPQHF
NA TRBJ1-4 NA 14 TRBV6-1 TGTGCCAGCAGTGAAGGAGGGGGGACTGAAAAACTGTTTTTT CASSEGGGTEKLFF
NA TRBJ1-5 NA 17 TRBV21-1 TGTGCCAGCAGCAAAGACAGGGTTCCACTGAGCAATCAGCCCCAGCATTTT CASSKDRVPLSNQPQHF